The T cell receptor beta chain described here comes from a study of OX40 agonist ivuxolimab in advanced cancers. Study outcomes and limitations: CD8+ T cells (on average) carried more expanded clones than CD4+ T cells.

Blood draws occurred at baseline, cycle 4 day 1, and cycle 7 day 1. The germline CDR1 and CDR2 sequences are SQVTM and ANQGSEA. The CDR3 is 8 amino acids. V lost 0 bases to trimming and J lost 14 bases, with 4 bases between them. To note about this clone: As yet, its antigen is unknown.

Here immunoSEQ multiplex PCR was the method, and the copy in TCRdb shows in-frame clones only, minus some. The data contain 20,000 to 25,000 clones, more than 65% of them singletons. The V gene is TRBV29-1, the J gene TRBJ1-2; D is unclear. Sequencing was performed on CD4+ or CD8+ T cells sorted from blood, taken in a trial of the OX40 agonist ivuxolimab. This TCR was recovered from an adult with an advanced solid tumor such as melanoma, head and neck, liver or kidney cancer. CDR3 DNA sequence: TGCAGCGTTGAAGAAGGAACCTTC. As protein: CSVEEGTF.